This T cell receptor beta chain was observed in a study of cytomegalovirus exposure and HLA in healthy donors. The study, taken as a whole, reports: V- and J-gene trimming in TCR beta was tied to a missense DCLRE1C variant by an analysis performed later.

Losses at the gene ends were 8 bases for V and 4 bases for J; bases not matched to a gene: 7. Looked up from germline, CDR1 is SGHRS and CDR2 is YFSETQ. The CDR3 is 14 amino acids. The PCR ran on 60 Vbeta and 13 Jbeta primers. TCRdb's copy holds only in-frame clones and misses some; the assay was immunoSEQ multiplex PCR. The sample has some 150,000 clones; 79% are singletons. Notes on this clone: Antigen unknown.

The J gene is TRBJ2-2, the V gene TRBV5-1; the match to TRBD1 covers 8 bases. What was sequenced was PBMCs. The clonotype originates from a man aged 45-65 years in good health and CMV-seropositive. In nucleotides, the CDR3 is TGCGCCAGTTCGACAGGGGTGGTCACCGGGGAGCTGTTTTTT. This translates into CASSTGVVTGELFF.